These 4 T cell receptor beta chains came from one sample sequenced in a study of T cell repertoires in cytomegalovirus infection (dated by TCRdb to the late 2010s). The listed sequencing device is Illumina HiSeq 1500. In TCRdb, the public reads were trimmed at Q25 with fastp and aligned with MiXCR, with productive beta chains retained. Every CDR3 protein is listed once, alongside the most common genes and DNA of its rows. Recorded for this sample are fewer than 700,000 distinct CDR3 sequences; roughly 24% of them occurred a single time. The ten most abundant clones make up under 8.5% of the sample. Sequencing was performed on CD8+ T cells from PBMCs. Receptor source: a human donor in good health (CMV status not recorded). Some clones in this sample may be carry-over from other donors' samples.

This clonotype was counted a few times. The chain has TRBV6-2 or TRBV6-3 and TRBJ1-2; tentatively, D is TRBD1 (5 bases). The length of the CDR3 is 17 residues. CDR1 MNHEY and CDR2 SVGEGT come from the germline V gene. The germline V and J ends were trimmed by 0 bases and 0 bases, with 14 bases remaining between them. CDR3 sequence (DNA): TGTGCCAGCAGTTACTCACGGGACCGAGAACCTAACTATGGCTACACCTTC. Translating it yields CASSYSRDREPNYGYTF.

V usage is TRBV6-2 or TRBV6-3 and J usage is TRBJ1-1; D is undetermined. The CDR3 contains 13 residues. V was shortened by 7 bases and J by 1 base, with 10 bases between the two germline ends. Germline CDR1 MNHEY, CDR2 SVGEGT. The CDR3 sequence is CASKIGKNTEAFF. CDR3 bases: TGTGCCAGCAAGATCGGTAAGAACACTGAAGCTTTCTTT.

Comment on this clonotype: A much bigger clone sits one base away, suggesting this may be a read error. The rearrangement joins TRBV7-4 to TRBJ1-5, with 7 positions matching TRBD1. The V gene end was trimmed by 4 bases and the J gene end by 7 bases; junction bases not matched to a gene: 7. Germline lookup yields CDR1 SGHVT and CDR2 SQSDAQ. This CDR3 contains 14 residues. CDR3 nucleotide sequence: TGTGCCAGCAGCTCCAGCGACAGGGAGCAGCCCCAGCATTTT. Amino acids: CASSSSDREQPQHF.

The chain carries TRBV7-2 and TRBJ2-2, with D tentatively TRBD1 or TRBD2 (5 bases each). Trimming left V 3 bases short and J 4 bases short, with 18 bases between. This CDR3 comprises 17 residues. Looked up from germline, CDR1 is SGHTA and CDR2 is FQGNSA. CDR3 amino acids: CASSFRGPPGGTGELFF. The CDR3 nucleotides read TGTGCCAGCAGCTTCCGCGGGCCTCCTGGGGGCACCGGGGAGCTGTTTTTT.